Below, 20 T cell receptor beta chains from the same sample are listed, as sequenced in a study of T-cell memory formation after mild COVID-19. TCRdb itself ran the 5' RACE reads through MiXCR, one entry per CDR3 protein. Of about 240,000 distinct CDR3 sequences detected, approximately 9% appear once; the ten largest clones hold 20% to 25%. The sample consisted of PBMCs or a T cell subset sorted from them (not recorded which). These receptors were taken from a man between 18 and 35 years old who had mild COVID-19 (a few samples of this study predate the infection). Cell type and time point are not known.

This clonotype was seen at least ten times. The gene calls are TRBV19 and TRBJ1-6; D not certain. CDR1 is LNHDA, CDR2 SQIVND, per germline (reference sequence). The V gene lost 5 bases and the J gene lost 4 bases, with 21 bases spanning the gap. The CDR3 spans 18 residues. The CDR3 is CASSGPSWEGLYNSPLHF. Here the CDR3 DNA reads TGTGCCAGTAGTGGCCCCTCTTGGGAAGGGCTTTATAATTCACCCCTCCACTTT.

V usage is TRBV5-1 and J usage is TRBJ2-3; 10 bases are shared with TRBD1. Trimming at V came to 6 bases and at J to 0 bases, leaving 4 bases not matched to a gene. The CDR3 totals 15 residues. Germline V gene data show CDR1 as SGHRS and CDR2 as YFSETQ. DNA for the CDR3: TGCGCCAGCAAGGGGGACAGGGGTAGCACAGATACGCAGTATTTT. Residues: CASKGDRGSTDTQYF.

The table lists this clonotype with a few counts. The rearrangement joins TRBV12-3 or TRBV12-4 to TRBJ1-4, with a tentative D call TRBD1 (5 bases). The germline V and J ends were trimmed by 2 bases and 8 bases, with 12 bases remaining between them. This CDR3 has 14 amino acids. CDR3 sequence: CASSLTGRLEKLFF. The CDR3 DNA reads TGTGCCAGCAGTTTAACGGGACGGCTCGAAAAACTGTTTTTT.

The rearrangement joins TRBV20-1 to TRBJ2-3, with D unclear. V shed 3 bases and J shed 6 bases, with 13 bases lying between them. Germline V gene lookup returns CDR1 DFQATT and CDR2 SNEGSKA (reference sequence). This CDR3 has 13 residues. The CDR3, as DNA: TGCAGTGCTAGGCAGCTCTCCGGGGATACGCAGTATTTT. Translating gives CSARQLSGDTQYF.

The V gene is TRBV10-3, the J gene TRBJ2-7, with 9 bases identical to TRBD1. Germline CDR1 and CDR2: ENHRY and SYGVKD. J lost 4 bases, V lost 10 bases, and 8 bases had no gene match. The CDR3 runs 13 residues. The CDR3 reads CATDPDRGYEQYF. In DNA, the CDR3 is TGTGCCACCGACCCGGACAGGGGTTACGAGCAGTACTTC.

In this sample, this clonotype turned up a few times. The V gene is TRBV7-2, the J gene TRBJ2-3; no reliable D call. CDR3 length: 14 amino acids. Germline V gene lookup returns CDR1 SGHTA and CDR2 FQGNSA. The germline V and J ends were trimmed by 5 bases and 6 bases, with 15 bases remaining between them. The CDR3 region is CASSPSRKGDTQYF. The CDR3 DNA is TGTGCCAGCAGCCCGTCCAGGAAAGGCGATACGCAGTATTTT.

There are a few counts of this clonotype. The chain uses TRBV5-1 and TRBJ2-1; TRBD2 aligns across 8 bases. V shed 2 bases, J shed 8 bases, and the junction held 6 bases outside the gene matches. Looked up from germline, CDR1 is SGHRS and CDR2 is YFSETQ. The CDR3 runs to 14 residues. This CDR3 is CASSFGTSMDEQFF. The DNA of the CDR3 is TGCGCCAGCAGCTTCGGGACTAGTATGGATGAGCAGTTCTTC.

This chain links TRBV14 with TRBJ1-4, with TRBD1 matching over 8 bases. The germline V gene has CDR1 SGHDN and CDR2 FVKESK. The CDR3 totals 16 residues. With 2 bases clipped from V and 8 bases from J, the junction kept 10 bases outside the gene matches. CDR3 sequence (DNA): TGTGCCAGCAGCCAACTTCCTTACAGGGGGGAGGAAAAACTGTTTTTT. It specifies CASSQLPYRGEEKLFF.

There are a few counts of this clonotype. This chain uses TRBV5-1 with TRBJ1-2; D remains ambiguous. The CDR3 has 17 amino acids. V lost 2 bases, J lost 7 bases, and 24 bases lay in between. CDR1 is SGHRS, CDR2 YFSETQ, per germline. CDR3 sequence: CASSFYRDNTGRRGYTF. CDR3 nucleotide sequence: TGCGCCAGCAGCTTTTATAGGGATAACACGGGCCGGCGTGGCTACACCTTC.

This clonotype was detected ten times or more. The chain is built from TRBV6-6 and TRBJ2-2, with D possibly called TRBD1 or TRBD2 (5 bases each). V was pared by 9 bases and J by 7 bases, with 21 bases between. Germline CDR1 and CDR2: MNHNY and SVGAGI (reference sequence). The CDR3 totals 15 residues. DNA for the CDR3: TGTGCCAGTCGGAGGAGGCAGGGATCCATCGGGGAGCTGTTTTTT. Translated, it gives CASRRRQGSIGELFF.

This clonotype was counted a few times. The chain employs TRBV20-1 and TRBJ1-2, with D uncertain. The CDR3 is made up of 12 amino acids. Germline V CDR1 and CDR2: DFQATT, SNEGSKA (reference sequence). Trimming left V 4 bases short and J 5 bases short, with 11 bases between. In DNA form, the CDR3 reads TGCAGTGCTACCCAGGAGAGTTATGGCTACACCTTC. Its translation: CSATQESYGYTF.

This clonotype occurred many times. The chain is built from TRBV15 and TRBJ2-5; 9 bases agree with TRBD1. With V trimmed by 5 bases and J by 4 bases, 5 bases remained unmatched. This CDR3 is built from 14 residues. CDR1 is LNHNV, CDR2 YYDKDF, per germline (reference sequence). CDR3 sequence (DNA): TGTGCCACCAGCTCTCTGGACAGGGGAGAGACCCAGTACTTC. Translating it yields CATSSLDRGETQYF. The full variable domain, rest sourced from reference TRBV15 and TRBJ2-5, is DAMVIQNPRYQVTQFGKPVTLSCSQTLNHNVMYWYQQKSSQAPKLLFHYYDKDFNNEADTPDNFQSRRPNTSFCFLDIRSPGLGDTAMYLCATSSLDRGETQYFGPGTRLLVL.

This chain uses TRBV7-3 with TRBJ2-2; a weak D match, TRBD2 (5 bases). CDR1 and CDR2 from the germline V gene are SGHTA and FQGTGA. V was shortened by 1 base and J by 0 bases, with 15 bases between the two germline ends. This CDR3 is 18 amino acids long. CDR3 DNA: TGTGCCAGCAGCTTAAGAGGAAGGGCGGGCGCGAACACCGGGGAGCTGTTTTTT. It codes for CASSLRGRAGANTGELFF.

The sample holds a few counts of this clonotype. The V and J genes are TRBV2 and TRBJ1-5; possible D gene TRBD1, 5 bases. Trimming stripped 6 bases from V and 9 bases from J, with 15 bases between. The length of the CDR3 is 13 residues. Germline CDR1 is SNHLY and CDR2 is FYNNEI. CDR3 nucleotides: TGTGCCAGCAGACGGGACGACGTGGCGCCCCAGCATTTT. Translation: CASRRDDVAPQHF.

This chain uses TRBV11-2 with TRBJ2-2, with D perhaps TRBD1 (6 bases). From germline, CDR1 is SGHAT and CDR2 FQNNGV. CDR3 size: 15 residues. V gave up 5 bases and J gave up 3 bases, with 13 bases separating them. CDR3 bases: TGTGCCAGCAGCCGGGACACAATCTACACCGGGGAGCTGTTTTTT. It encodes CASSRDTIYTGELFF.

This clonotype appeared a few times. V usage is TRBV7-3 and J usage is TRBJ2-6; 8 nucleotides match TRBD1. CDR1 is SGHTA, CDR2 FQGTGA, per germline. Germline trimming cut 4 bases from V and 3 bases from J; bases unmatched to any gene: 11. The CDR3 runs to 18 residues. The CDR3 spells CASSYRPGGAYGANVLTF. DNA for the CDR3: TGTGCCAGCAGCTACCGCCCAGGGGGCGCGTATGGGGCCAACGTCCTGACTTTC.

This clonotype was picked up a small number of times. CDR3: CASSFLPGNYYGYTF. As DNA, the CDR3 is TGTGCCAGCAGTTTTCTTCCAGGGAACTACTATGGCTACACCTTC. The chain is built from TRBV6-2 or TRBV6-3 and TRBJ1-2, with D tentatively TRBD1 (5 bases). The CDR3 runs to 15 residues. Per germline, CDR1 MNHEY and CDR2 SVGEGT. V was trimmed by 4 bases and J by 3 bases, leaving 15 bases between them.

The chain has TRBV20-1 and TRBJ2-1; 11 bases match TRBD1. CDR3 length: 13 amino acids. Germline loops: CDR1 DFQATT, CDR2 SNEGSKA (reference sequence). Trimming cost V 5 bases and J 4 bases; bases outside gene matches: 1. CDR3 amino acids: CSAGDRGYNEQFF. Here the CDR3 DNA reads TGCAGTGCTGGGGACAGGGGGTACAATGAGCAGTTCTTC.

This clonotype was observed a handful of times. This chain uses TRBV12-3 or TRBV12-4 with TRBJ1-4, with a possible D match to TRBD1 (5 bases). V was shortened by 6 bases and J by 1 base, with 15 bases between the two germline ends. This CDR3 region has 16 residues. CDR3 nucleotides: TGTGCCAGCAGCCTTTCAGGAACAGGAACTAATGAAAAACTGTTTTTT. As protein: CASSLSGTGTNEKLFF.

The genes are TRBV6-2 or TRBV6-3 and TRBJ2-5, with a weak D call TRBD1 (5 bases). V was cut by 5 bases and J by 3 bases, with 10 bases left in between. This CDR3 has 13 residues. Germline loops: CDR1 MNHEY, CDR2 SVGEGT. The CDR3 protein is CASSAPQEETQYF. The DNA for the CDR3 is TGTGCCAGCAGTGCGCCACAGGAAGAGACCCAGTACTTC.